This is a list of T cell receptor beta chains from one sample in a study of metastatic and nonmetastatic thyroid tumors. TCRdb reanalyzed the PCR reads with MiXCR. Altogether about 4,500 clones are present, roughly 30% being singletons, with the ten largest covering around 16%. Sequenced sample: adjacent normal tissue. All receptors derive from a male donor with papillary thyroid cancer or a benign thyroid nodule (not recorded which). Some clones in this sample may be carry-over from other donors' samples. Both conserved end residues are part of each CDR3. The order of the fields is clone size, D gene, V gene, J gene, CDR3 protein, CDR3 DNA. A D gene is named only where the DNA matches it firmly. Clone size is stated in some rows and not others, as once, few, many or a class when expanded.

many	TRBD1	TRBV12-3/TRBV12-4	TRBJ2-1	CASSLAGTGWFF	TGTGCCAGCAGTTTGGCCGGGACAGGGTGGTTCTTC
-	-	TRBV7-3	TRBJ2-3	CASSLSGDTDTQYF	TGTGCCAGCAGCCTAAGTGGGGACACAGATACGCAGTATTTT
few	-	TRBV12-3/TRBV12-4	TRBJ2-3	CASRMGRAHYLSTDTQYF	TGTGCCAGCAGAATGGGACGAGCCCACTATTTGTCCACAGATACGCAGTATTTT
-	TRBD1	TRBV30	TRBJ2-5	CAWNRGPLQETQYF	TGTGCCTGGAACAGGGGCCCGCTCCAAGAGACCCAGTACTTC
few	-	TRBV6-2/TRBV6-3	TRBJ2-7	CASSLNAPYDHYF	TGTGCCAGCAGTTTGAACGCTCCCTACGATCATTACTTC
-	TRBD1	TRBV19	TRBJ1-2	CASSGIEGQAFNYGYTF	TGTGCCAGTAGTGGTATAGAGGGACAGGCATTTAACTATGGCTACACCTTC
few	-	TRBV11-2	TRBJ2-1	CASSPTGNEQFF	TGTGCCAGCAGCCCAACCGGGAATGAGCAGTTCTTC
few	TRBD2	TRBV6-2/TRBV6-3	TRBJ2-3	CASSYGGRPTDTQYF	TGTGCCAGCAGTTACGGCGGGAGACCGACAGATACGCAGTATTTT
-	-	TRBV9	TRBJ2-3	CASSVGVHTDTQYF	TGTGCCAGCAGCGTAGGAGTACACACAGATACGCAGTATTTT
medium-sized	TRBD1	TRBV9	TRBJ2-7	CASSSTGDEQYF	TGTGCCAGCAGCTCGACAGGGGACGAGCAGTACTTC
few	-	TRBV28	TRBJ1-5	CASSLNQPQHF	TGTGCCAGCAGTTTAAATCAGCCCCAGCATTTT
medium-sized	-	TRBV24-1	TRBJ2-5	CATSAGPGWYQETQYF	TGTGCCACCAGTGCGGGCCCAGGCTGGTACCAAGAGACCCAGTACTTC
medium-sized	-	TRBV29-1	TRBJ2-1	CSVELGHSSYNEQFF	TGCAGCGTTGAGTTGGGACACAGCTCCTACAATGAGCAGTTCTTC
once	TRBD1	TRBV5-1	TRBJ2-1	CASSPLGDRVDEQFF	TGCGCCAGCAGCCCGCTGGGGGACAGGGTAGATGAGCAGTTCTTC
-	-	TRBV5-1	TRBJ2-1	CASSLEQVARSNEQFF	TGCGCCAGCAGCTTAGAACAGGTAGCGCGATCCAATGAGCAGTTCTTC
-	-	TRBV20-1	TRBJ2-7	CSAPGPMAYEQYF	TGCAGTGCCCCTGGTCCGATGGCCTACGAGCAGTACTTC
medium-sized	-	TRBV5-5	TRBJ2-7	CASSFLYEQYF	TGTGCCAGCAGCTTCCTCTACGAGCAGTACTTC
-	-	TRBV2	TRBJ2-7	CASSEVPMRDISYEQYF	TGTGCCAGCAGTGAAGTTCCGATGCGGGACATCTCCTACGAGCAGTACTTC
-	-	TRBV6-1	TRBJ2-7	CASRDLLSYEHYF	TGTGCCAGCCGTGATCTACTTTCCTACGAGCACTACTTC
few	-	TRBV10-3	TRBJ1-2	CAISESPGTRSGYTF	TGTGCCATCAGTGAGAGTCCCGGGACACGAAGTGGCTACACCTTC
-	-	TRBV28	TRBJ2-5	CASRVGGVETQYF	TGTGCCAGCAGAGTAGGGGGAGTAGAGACCCAGTACTTC
-	TRBD1	TRBV27	TRBJ1-1	CASRPRQGLNTEAFF	TGTGCCAGCAGGCCACGACAGGGATTGAACACTGAAGCTTTCTTT
-	-	TRBV5-6	TRBJ2-7	CASSLGEVRLSGYEQYF	TGTGCCAGCAGCTTGGGAGAGGTACGACTATCCGGGTACGAGCAGTACTTC
medium-sized	-	TRBV15	TRBJ1-5	CATSRVNQPQHF	TGTGCCACCAGTAGGGTAAATCAGCCCCAGCATTTT